This record looks at one T cell receptor beta chain sequence and its context. This specimen comes from a study of blood T cell repertoires in COVID-19. Whole-study context: The United States, Italy and Spain provided the acute and convalescent COVID-19 samples. Nucleic acid was either cDNA or gDNA, and it came from T cells, B-cell-depleted T cells, or PBMCs.

Germline V gene lookup returns CDR1 SGHRS and CDR2 YFSETQ. V shed 3 bases and J shed 5 bases, with 11 bases lying between them. This CDR3 is built from 13 residues. In the original processing: Estimates of nucleated cell counts were drawn from the amplification of reference gene primers. The assay was immunoSEQ multiplex PCR, and TCRdb's table has in-frame clones only and misses some. V and J calls and clone size come straight from that table; D and trimming were deduced from the DNA. The table has about 110,000 clones, 65% to 80% seen once; the top ten hold around 1.7%. The sequence derives from a woman in her forties with acute or convalescent COVID-19. V is TRBV5-1 and J is TRBJ2-5; tentatively, D is TRBD1 (6 bases). Sequencing was done on a sample of peripheral blood. Here the CDR3 DNA reads TGCGCCAGCAGCTCAGGGGCAAGGGAGACCCAGTACTTC. The encoded protein is CASSSGARETQYF.